This T cell receptor (beta chain) stems from a study of CD8 T cells in ankylosing spondylitis. Library preparation for TCR beta used quantitative 5'-RACE with molecular barcodes. TCRdb re-derived calls from the 5' RACE reads in MiXCR, one entry per CDR3 protein. Found here are 390,000 or so distinct CDR3 sequences, about 22% of them singletons; the top ten hold roughly a sixth. Comment on this clonotype: Its cognate antigen is unknown.

Broader study findings: A subset of motif variants has previously been described in the synovial fluid and blood of reactive arthritis. Within ankylosing spondylitis blood, a TCR beta motif made up of several highly homologous variants appeared to be characteristic. Disease-associated clonotypes exhibited CD8+ identity and were relatively infrequent in peripheral blood. Reportedly, matched ankylosing spondylitis synovial fluid was significantly enriched for disease-linked clones.

CDR1 SEHNR and CDR2 FQNEAQ come from the germline V gene (reference sequence). There are 12 residues in the CDR3. Trimming removed 0 bases from V and 6 bases from J, with 6 bases in between. The sample consisted of blood, either unsorted or a sorted T cell fraction (not recorded which). This sequence originates from a male donor with ankylosing spondylitis. The rearrangement uses TRBV7-9 and TRBJ2-7; D remains ambiguous. DNA for the CDR3: TGTGCCAGCAGCTTAGCCGGCCCCGAGCAGTACTTC. It encodes CASSLAGPEQYF.